This entry lists 4 T cell receptor beta chains sequenced from one sample in a study of CD8+ T cells in alopecia areata. cDNA serving as the sequencing template came from extracted, reverse transcribed RNA. Repertoires were generated with immunoSEQ multiplex PCR, while TCRdb's copy carries only in-frame clones and drops some. The repertoire consists of approximately 29,000 clones, with about 80% occurring once and the leading ten covering under 20%. The sequenced material came from NKG2D-low CD8+ T cells sorted from blood. These receptor sequences come from a human donor with alopecia areata.

The chain links TRBV29-1 to TRBJ2-7, with TRBD1 matching 12 bases. The J segment lost 5 bases and the V segment lost 7 bases, leaving 6 bases of the junction unmatched. The CDR3 spans 13 residues. Looked up from germline, CDR1 is SQVTM and CDR2 is ANQGSEA. The CDR3 is CSASGTGGNEQYF. The CDR3 DNA follows: TGCAGCGCCTCCGGGACAGGGGGCAACGAGCAGTACTTC.

The V gene is TRBV29-1, the J gene TRBJ1-1, with a possible D match to TRBD1 (6 bases). Germline V gene sequence: CDR1 SQVTM, CDR2 ANQGSEA. The CDR3 is 12 amino acids. Trimming took 7 bases from V and 1 from J, leaving 10 bases between them. DNA of the CDR3: TGCAGCGCTAGGACAGCGAACACTGAAGCTTTCTTT. The encoded protein is CSARTANTEAFF.

The chain recombines TRBV9 with TRBJ1-2; unclear D gene. This CDR3 contains 14 residues. Germline CDR1 and CDR2: SGDLS and YYNGEE. V was cut by 3 bases and J by 6 bases, with 15 bases left in between. The CDR3 nucleotides read TGTGCCAGCAGCGCACTGGGAGAGAAGGATGGCTACACCTTC. Residues: CASSALGEKDGYTF.

The V call is TRBV6-5, the J call TRBJ2-7, with D uncertain. The V gene's germline CDR1 is MNHEY and CDR2 SVGAGI. Trimming stripped 0 bases from V and 0 bases from J, with 9 bases between. This CDR3 has 15 amino acids. CDR3 loop: CASSYSAADSYEQYF. For the CDR3, the DNA is TGTGCCAGCAGTTACTCGGCAGCTGACTCCTACGAGCAGTACTTC.